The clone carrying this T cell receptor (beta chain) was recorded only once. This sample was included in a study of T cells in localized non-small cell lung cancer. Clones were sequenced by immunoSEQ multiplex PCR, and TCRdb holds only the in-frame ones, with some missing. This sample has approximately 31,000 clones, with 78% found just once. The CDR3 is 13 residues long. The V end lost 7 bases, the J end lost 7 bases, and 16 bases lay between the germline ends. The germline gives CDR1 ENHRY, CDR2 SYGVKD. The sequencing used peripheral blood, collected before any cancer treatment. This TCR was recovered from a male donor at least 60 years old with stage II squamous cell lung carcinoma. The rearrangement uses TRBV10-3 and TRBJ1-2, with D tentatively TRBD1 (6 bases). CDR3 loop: CAIIRGAGGGYTF. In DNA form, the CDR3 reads TGTGCCATCATTCGGGGGGCAGGAGGTGGCTACACCTTC.